This TCR beta chain was found in a study of blood T cell repertoires in COVID-19. Study details: Specimens from acute and convalescent COVID-19 originated in the United States, Italy and Spain. From T cells, B-cell-depleted T cells, or PBMCs came the material, which was cDNA or gDNA.

Across 20 to 25 US areas, participants ranged in age from about 18 to 100 years. The study assigned cohorts using participant-reported clinical history. The germline V gene encodes CDR1 MDHEN and CDR2 SYDVKM. V lost 2 bases and J 4 bases, leaving 9 bases between the germline ends. The CDR3 is made up of 14 amino acids. Profiling relied on immunoSEQ multiplex PCR, and the TCRdb table lists in-frame clones only, not all of them. Altogether some 340,000 clones are present, approximately 87% being singletons, with the ten largest covering less than 6%. This chain links TRBV28 with TRBJ2-1; tentatively, D is TRBD2 (6 bases). Sequencing was done on a sample of PBMCs or T cells enriched from blood (not recorded which). The sequence derives from a woman aged 25 to 39 who had recovered from COVID-19. The CDR3 DNA reads TGTGCCAGCAGTTTAGGGGGGAATTACAATGAGCAGTTCTTC. Encoded protein: CASSLGGNYNEQFF.